The T cell receptor (beta chain) under discussion was sequenced for a study of sequential checkpoint blockade in melanoma. Study in general: Randomization was 1:1 between first-line nivolumab→ipilimumab and ipilimumab→nivolumab. After both sequences, patients received maintenance nivolumab.

The CDR3 contains 13 residues. Trimming took 3 bases from V and 4 from J, leaving 10 bases between them. Germline CDR1 MDHEN, CDR2 SYDVKM. The method was immunoSEQ multiplex PCR; TCRdb's version includes in-frame clones alone and lacks a portion of them. The table shows about 16,000 clones, with 85% to 95% occurring only once. The treatment here: randomized to nivolumab then ipilimumab (arm A) or the reverse (arm B). No patient had prior DNA-damaging chemotherapy. PBMC sorting kept live CD3+CD8+ cells without CD19 or CD56. The sequence was obtained from a human donor with melanoma. V is TRBV28 and J is TRBJ2-7; D perhaps matches TRBD2 (6 bases). The material was CD8+ T cells sorted from blood (inferred from file names), obtained from a patient given nivolumab and ipilimumab in sequence. The CDR3 DNA follows: TGTGCCAGCAGTTTGGGGGGAGGTTACGAGCAGTACTTC. Protein: CASSLGGGYEQYF.